The 11 T cell receptor beta chains given below trace back to one sample, sequenced in a study of blood T cells in healthy people across ages. A second about 6 to 12 cycle PCR used barcoded and J-beta primers. TCRdb re-derived calls from the 5' RACE reads in MiXCR, one entry per CDR3 protein. The sample holds 1.5 million to 2 million distinct CDR3 sequences, 28% seen once. Input material: blood. These receptors were taken from a woman aged 25 to 45 in good health.

The V gene is TRBV5-5, the J gene TRBJ2-7; tentatively, D is TRBD1 or TRBD2 (5 bases each). From germline, CDR1 is SGHKS and CDR2 YYEKEE (reference sequence). The CDR3 has 14 residues. Trimming stripped 4 bases from V and 4 bases from J, with 15 bases between. The CDR3 DNA is TGTGCCAGCAGCCGTATCTTGGGGACGTACGAGCAGTACTTC. Encoded protein: CASSRILGTYEQYF. Looking up the rest from reference TRBV5-5 and TRBJ2-7 gives the full variable domain: DAGVTQSPTHLIKTRGQQVTLRCSPISGHKSVSWYQQVLGQGPQFIFQYYEKEERGRGNFPDRFSARQFPNYSSELNVNALLLGDSALYLCASSRILGTYEQYFGPGTRLTVT.

This clonotype was seen only a few times. CDR3: CASSPLTRKGPQETQYF. The CDR3 nucleotides read TGTGCCAGCTCACCACTGACTAGGAAGGGGCCCCAAGAGACCCAGTACTTC. This chain links TRBV18 with TRBJ2-5, with a possible D match to TRBD2 (6 bases). This CDR3 contains 17 residues. CDR1 KGHSH and CDR2 LQKENI come from the germline V gene. Trimming removed 1 base from V and 1 base from J, with 16 bases in between. The full variable domain, rest sourced from reference TRBV18 and TRBJ2-5, is NAGVMQNPRHLVRRRGQEARLRCSPMKGHSHVYWYRQLPEEGLKFMVYLQKENIIDESGMPKERFSAEFPKEGPSILRIQQVVRGDSAAYFCASSPLTRKGPQETQYFGPGTRLLVL.

The chain has TRBV11-2 and TRBJ2-3, with a possible D match to TRBD1 (5 bases). CDR1 is SGHAT, CDR2 FQNNGV, per germline. The CDR3 spans 15 residues. V was shortened by 2 bases and J by 4 bases, with 13 bases between the two germline ends. The DNA of the CDR3 is TGTGCCAGCAGCTTAATGGGGCGAGTCCCAGATACGCAGTATTTT. It specifies CASSLMGRVPDTQYF.

For this clonotype: A much larger clone differs by one base, so this may be a read error. The CDR3 reads CASSWGLAGLPYEQYF. As DNA, the CDR3 is TGTGCCAGCAGCTGGGGACTAGCGGGCCTCCCCTACGAGCAGTACTTC. V and J are TRBV7-2 and TRBJ2-7, with 12 bases lining up with TRBD2. The CDR3 length is 16 residues. The ends lost 4 bases at V and 2 bases at J; junction bases unmatched: 6. Germline CDR1 reads SGHTA; CDR2 reads FQGNSA.

This clonotype was picked up many times. The chain uses TRBV6-6 and TRBJ2-5; perhaps TRBD2 as D (6 bases). The CDR3 covers 15 residues. V lost 5 bases to trimming and J lost 5 bases, with 18 bases between them. Germline V gene lookup returns CDR1 MNHNY and CDR2 SVGAGI (reference sequence). The chain's CDR3 is CASSPGTFKEETQYF. CDR3 in DNA: TGTGCCAGCAGTCCCGGGACTTTCAAAGAGGAGACCCAGTACTTC.

This clonotype was detected only a few times. The CDR3 nucleotides read TGCAGTGCTAGAGATTCACGGACGGGGACCAGGGATTCACCCCTCCACTTT. This sequence encodes CSARDSRTGTRDSPLHF. The V call is TRBV20-1, the J call TRBJ1-6, with D maybe TRBD1 (5 bases). Germline CDR1 DFQATT, CDR2 SNEGSKA (reference sequence). The CDR3 is made up of 17 amino acids. V lost 0 bases and J 8 bases, leaving 20 bases between the germline ends.

This clonotype was seen a handful of times. This rearrangement joins TRBV6-2 or TRBV6-3 to TRBJ1-5; no clear D gene. V lost 8 bases and J lost 3, with 11 bases in between. The CDR3 totals 13 residues. Germline CDR1 MNHEY, CDR2 SVGEGT. The CDR3 is CASLLEFNQPQHF. CDR3 DNA sequence: TGTGCCAGCCTACTTGAGTTCAATCAGCCCCAGCATTTT.

This chain connects TRBV12-3 or TRBV12-4 to TRBJ1-2; TRBD1 is a possible D gene (5 bases). The ends were cut back, 6 bases at V and 4 bases at J, with 18 bases in the middle. The CDR3 contains 15 residues. The CDR3 region is CASSPGGSLTYGYTF. As DNA, the CDR3 is TGTGCCAGCAGCCCGGGGGGATCATTAACCTATGGCTACACCTTC.

Turning to this clonotype: This may arise from a read error, as a much more abundant clone is one base away. The chain employs TRBV5-1 and TRBJ2-7; 9 bases line up with TRBD2. The germline CDR1 and CDR2 sequences are SGHRS and YFSETQ. The CDR3 consists of 14 residues. V was pared by 2 bases and J by 6 bases, with 6 bases of the junction left unmatched. CDR3 amino acids: CASSFMLAGLEQYF. CDR3 in DNA: TGCGCCAGCAGCTTCATGCTAGCGGGACTCGAGCAGTACTTC.

The V and J genes are TRBV27 and TRBJ2-1, with 12 bases that match TRBD2. Per the germline V gene, CDR1 is MNHEY and CDR2 is SMNVEV (reference sequence). Trimming at V came to 5 bases and at J to 4 bases, leaving 12 bases not matched to a gene. The CDR3 consists of 18 residues. The CDR3, as DNA: TGTGCCAGCAGTCTCGCTTACCGGACTAGCGGGGCATACAATGAGCAGTTCTTC. This gives the protein CASSLAYRTSGAYNEQFF.

This clonotype was counted a few times. The chain employs TRBV20-1 and TRBJ1-2, with 7 bases lining up with TRBD1. The CDR3 is 13 residues long. Germline trimming cut 3 bases from V and 8 bases from J; bases unmatched to any gene: 9. Germline CDR1 DFQATT, CDR2 SNEGSKA (reference sequence). In DNA, the CDR3 is TGCAGTGCTAGTACCACGACAGGGATCGGCTACACCTTC. It is translated as CSASTTTGIGYTF.